Listed here are 30 T cell receptor beta chains from one sample, sequenced in a study of cytomegalovirus exposure and HLA in healthy donors. Use of 60 Vbeta and 13 Jbeta primers characterized the PCR. Clones were sequenced by immunoSEQ multiplex PCR, and TCRdb holds only the in-frame ones, with some missing. The data contain about 160,000 clones, around 83% of them seen just once; the ten biggest clones take up around 0.91%. Sequencing was done on a sample of PBMCs. The receptors come from a girl aged 2 to 10 in good health and CMV-seropositive.

The chain carries TRBV5-1 and TRBJ2-7, with D perhaps TRBD2 (6 bases). The germline CDR1 and CDR2 sequences are SGHRS and YFSETQ. CDR3 size: 14 residues. V was trimmed by 3 bases and J by 2 bases, leaving 12 bases between them. Here the CDR3 DNA reads TGCGCCAGCAGCTCAGGGACTCAGGCCTACGAGCAGTACTTC. Its protein is CASSSGTQAYEQYF.

The rearrangement links TRBV15 to TRBJ1-1, with TRBD1 identical over 8 bases. The CDR3 runs to 12 residues. V shed 5 bases, J shed 10 bases, and the junction held 6 bases outside the gene matches. Germline-derived CDR1 and CDR2 are LNHNV and YYDKDF (reference sequence). DNA for the CDR3: TGTGCCACCAGCGGACGGACAGGGTTAGCTTTCTTT. Its translation: CATSGRTGLAFF.

The V and J genes are TRBV7-9 and TRBJ2-2, with 8 nucleotides matching TRBD2. J lost 4 bases, V lost 5 bases, and 9 bases had no gene match. This CDR3 region has 16 residues. Looked up from germline, CDR1 is SEHNR and CDR2 is FQNEAQ (reference sequence). This CDR3 reads CASSPWGAGATGELFF. The CDR3, as DNA: TGTGCCAGCAGCCCTTGGGGAGCGGGAGCCACCGGGGAGCTGTTTTTT.

The V call is TRBV11-1, the J call TRBJ1-1; D is possibly TRBD1 (6 bases). The germline CDR1 and CDR2 sequences are SGHAT and FQDESV (reference sequence). The V gene lost 5 bases and the J gene lost 3 bases, with 13 bases spanning the gap. The CDR3 extends over 14 amino acids. For the CDR3, the DNA is TGTGCCAGCAGCCTGGGGGCCGCGGACACTGAAGCTTTCTTT. Its translation: CASSLGAADTEAFF. The whole variable domain, remainder taken from reference TRBV11-1 and TRBJ1-1, is EAEVAQSPRYKITEKSQAVAFWCDPISGHATLYWYRQILGQGPELLVQFQDESVVDDSQLPKDRFSAERLKGVDSTLKIQPAELGDSAMYLCASSLGAADTEAFFGQGTRLTVV.

This clone was detected only a few times. V usage is TRBV27 and J usage is TRBJ2-3; perhaps TRBD2 as D (6 bases). V was pared by 4 bases and J by 10 bases, with 15 bases between. Germline loops: CDR1 MNHEY, CDR2 SMNVEV (reference sequence). CDR3 size: 13 residues. CDR3 DNA: TGTGCCAGCAGTTCCCTTCGGGAGTACGCGCAGTATTTT. It codes for CASSSLREYAQYF.

Here the CDR3 DNA reads TGCAGCGATTCCGCGGGGGGAGGATTTCGCGGCTACACCTTC. This codes for CSDSAGGGFRGYTF. This chain uses TRBV29-1 with TRBJ1-2, with D perhaps TRBD1 (5 bases). Germline CDR1 reads SQVTM; CDR2 reads ANQGSEA. The CDR3 is 14 residues long. V lost 7 bases, J lost 8 bases, and 23 bases lay in between.

The chain has TRBV2 and TRBJ2-5; D is undetermined. This CDR3 contains 15 residues. Trimming took off 5 bases at V and 5 bases at J, with 18 bases between the two ends. Germline V lookup: CDR1 SNHLY, CDR2 FYNNEI. CDR3 protein: CASSPKPRGSETQYF. CDR3 nucleotide sequence: TGTGCCAGCAGTCCGAAGCCGAGAGGTAGCGAGACCCAGTACTTC.

V is TRBV6-5 and J is TRBJ1-5; possibly TRBD1 for D (6 bases). The germline V gene has CDR1 MNHEY and CDR2 SVGAGI. V lost 7 bases to trimming and J lost 5 bases, with 12 bases between them. This CDR3 is built from 13 residues. In DNA, the CDR3 is TGTGCCAGCAAGGGGGAGACGCATCAGCCCCAGCATTTT. Translating gives CASKGETHQPQHF.

The gene calls are TRBV2 and TRBJ2-3; 9 bases align to TRBD2. This CDR3 is built from 17 residues. Germline V lookup: CDR1 SNHLY, CDR2 FYNNEI. V dropped 4 bases and J dropped 3; count of bases not matched to a gene: 11. The CDR3 DNA follows: TGTGCCAGCAGTGCCTTGGGGGCGGGAGGGCCTACAGATACGCAGTATTTT. This codes for CASSALGAGGPTDTQYF. Variable domain in full (rest from reference TRBV2 and TRBJ2-3): EPEVTQTPSHQVTQMGQEVILRCVPISNHLYFYWYRQILGQKVEFLVSFYNNEISEKSEIFDDQFSVERPDGSNFTLKIRSTKLEDSAMYFCASSALGAGGPTDTQYFGPGTRLTVL.

The chain joins TRBV5-4 to TRBJ1-1; the match to TRBD1 covers 11 bases. V was pared by 0 bases and J by 4 bases, with 17 bases of the junction left unmatched. The CDR3 totals 20 residues. Germline values: CDR1 SGHNT, CDR2 YYREEE (reference sequence). CDR3 coding DNA: TGTGCCAGCAGCTTGGGGGTCCCCTACGGGACAGGGGGAGTGGGCACTGAAGCTTTCTTT. Its translation: CASSLGVPYGTGGVGTEAFF.

The gene calls are TRBV27 and TRBJ2-3; maybe TRBD2 (7 bases). CDR3 size: 16 residues. The V gene lost 5 bases and the J gene lost 4 bases, with 19 bases spanning the gap. Germline V gene sequence: CDR1 MNHEY, CDR2 SMNVEV (reference sequence). The CDR3 region is CASSPLAGQGSDTQYF. The DNA of the CDR3 is TGTGCCAGCAGTCCCTTAGCGGGCCAGGGGTCAGATACGCAGTATTTT.

The chain combines TRBV7-3 with TRBJ2-5; possible D gene TRBD2, 6 bases. The V end lost 6 bases, the J end lost 4 bases, and 21 bases lay between the germline ends. CDR3 length: 16 residues. Germline values: CDR1 SGHTA, CDR2 FQGTGA. This CDR3 reads CASSSGDGRGGETQYF. The CDR3 nucleotides read TGTGCCAGCAGTTCTGGGGACGGTAGGGGAGGAGAGACCCAGTACTTC.

V is TRBV6-1 and J is TRBJ2-7, with 12 bases lining up with TRBD1. This CDR3 is built from 15 residues. Trimming removed 6 bases from V and 7 bases from J; junction bases left unmatched: 10. Germline V CDR1 and CDR2: MNHNS, SASEGT. The CDR3 here is CASRTPGQGAGEQYF. In nucleotides, the CDR3 is TGTGCCAGCAGGACGCCGGGACAGGGGGCGGGAGAGCAGTACTTC.

V is TRBV11-2 and J is TRBJ2-7; the match to TRBD2 covers 10 bases. V dropped 2 bases and J dropped 0; count of bases not matched to a gene: 4. CDR3 length equals 16 residues. Germline-derived CDR1 and CDR2 are SGHAT and FQNNGV. CDR3 in amino acids: CASSLSSGSLSYEQYF. The CDR3, as DNA: TGTGCCAGCAGCTTATCTAGCGGGAGTCTCTCCTACGAGCAGTACTTC.

V gene TRBV4-1 combines with J gene TRBJ2-7; the D gene is possibly TRBD2 (6 bases). From germline, CDR1 is MGHRA and CDR2 YSYEKL. This CDR3 has 16 amino acids. V lost 3 bases to trimming and J lost 4 bases, with 19 bases between them. CDR3 amino acids: CASSHQSGTWAYEQYF. CDR3 in DNA: TGCGCCAGCAGCCACCAATCCGGGACTTGGGCGTACGAGCAGTACTTC.

The V gene is TRBV30, the J gene TRBJ2-5, with D tentatively TRBD1 (6 bases). The DNA matches TRBJ2-7 better at its end, which makes the J call doubtful. The CDR3 totals 16 residues. CDR1 GTSNPN and CDR2 SVGIG come from the germline V gene (reference sequence). The CDR3 is CAWSVPPGQGIYEQYF. CDR3 DNA: TGTGCCTGGAGTGTCCCTCCGGGACAAGGAATCTACGAGCAGTACTTC.

The chain has TRBV5-6 and TRBJ2-3; 7 bases align to TRBD2. CDR3 size: 14 residues. Trimming at V came to 3 bases and at J to 6 bases, leaving 7 bases not matched to a gene. Germline CDR1 reads SGHDT; CDR2 reads YYEEEE. The CDR3 reads CASSSGGTGDTQYF. CDR3 nucleotides: TGTGCCAGCAGCTCGGGGGGAACGGGTGATACGCAGTATTTT.

The V gene is TRBV5-6, the J gene TRBJ1-5; D is unresolved. The CDR3 has 13 residues. Per the germline V gene, CDR1 is SGHDT and CDR2 is YYEEEE. The V end lost 1 base, the J end lost 4 bases, and 6 bases lay between the germline ends. The CDR3 protein is CASSLFNNQPQHF. Here the CDR3 DNA reads TGTGCCAGCAGCTTGTTTAATAATCAGCCCCAGCATTTT.

The chain recombines TRBV10-3 with TRBJ2-6; D may be TRBD1 (6 bases). V lost 0 bases and J lost 1, with 7 bases in between. In germline, CDR1 is ENHRY, CDR2 SYGVKD. The CDR3 is 16 residues long. The CDR3 loop is CAISESRGSGANVLTF. DNA of the CDR3: TGTGCCATCAGTGAGTCGAGGGGGTCTGGGGCCAACGTCCTGACTTTC.

This clone appeared once. The chain links TRBV28 to TRBJ2-3; possibly TRBD2 for D (6 bases). CDR1 and CDR2 from the germline V gene are MDHEN and SYDVKM. The CDR3 is 15 residues long. The V gene lost 8 bases and the J gene lost 1 base, with 16 bases spanning the gap. CDR3 DNA: TGTGCCAGCGACCCTTTGGGGGAGGGCACAGATACGCAGTATTTT. Amino acid sequence: CASDPLGEGTDTQYF.

This clone has a single count. The chain recombines TRBV30 with TRBJ2-6; 7 bases line up with TRBD1. CDR1 and CDR2 from the germline V gene are GTSNPN and SVGIG (reference sequence). With 1 base clipped from V and 2 bases from J, the junction kept 5 bases outside the gene matches. CDR3 length: 16 amino acids. The CDR3 loop is CAWSGGQGAGANVLTF. CDR3 nucleotide sequence: TGTGCCTGGAGTGGGGGTCAGGGGGCTGGGGCCAACGTCCTGACTTTC. Drawing the rest from reference TRBV30 and TRBJ2-6, the complete variable domain is SQTIHQWPATLVQPVGSPLSLECTVEGTSNPNLYWYRQAAGRGLQLLFYSVGIGQISSEVPQNLSASRPQDRQFILSSKKLLLSDSGFYLCAWSGGQGAGANVLTFGAGSRLTVL.

CDR3 amino acids: CAWERGGVTEAFF. The CDR3 DNA follows: TGTGCCTGGGAAAGGGGAGGGGTAACTGAAGCTTTCTTT. The V and J genes are TRBV30 and TRBJ1-1, with D possibly being TRBD1 (5 bases). V lost 5 bases and J lost 5, with 15 bases in between. The CDR3 covers 13 residues. CDR1 GTSNPN and CDR2 SVGIG come from the germline V gene (reference sequence).

This clone has a handful of counts. CDR3 DNA sequence: TGTGCCTGGAGTGTAGGGAGAACGGCTGGAAACACCATATATTTT. Its protein is CAWSVGRTAGNTIYF. The chain joins TRBV30 to TRBJ1-3; D remains unclear. In germline, CDR1 is GTSNPN, CDR2 SVGIG (reference sequence). This CDR3 has 15 amino acids. The germline V and J ends were trimmed by 0 bases and 2 bases, with 11 bases remaining between them.

The chain combines TRBV5-4 with TRBJ2-7, with 9 bases lining up with TRBD1. Germline V CDR1 and CDR2: SGHNT, YYREEE (reference sequence). The CDR3 is made up of 18 amino acids. V gave up 1 base and J gave up 3 bases; unmatched junction bases: 14. The CDR3 DNA follows: TGTGCCAGCAGCTTGTACGGTAACCCGGGACAGGGACTCTACGAGCAGTACTTC. Its translation is CASSLYGNPGQGLYEQYF.

The chain joins TRBV6-1 to TRBJ1-1; D may be TRBD1 (6 bases). Deletions cut 1 base from V and 4 bases from J, with 10 bases between. Looked up from germline, CDR1 is MNHNS and CDR2 is SASEGT. The CDR3 covers 14 residues. The CDR3 loop reads CASSEVGQLTEAFF. The CDR3 nucleotides are TGTGCCAGCAGTGAAGTTGGACAGCTCACTGAAGCTTTCTTT.

The V call is TRBV19, the J call TRBJ2-1; 10 positions agree with TRBD2. The CDR3 sequence is 18 residues long. Per germline, CDR1 LNHDA and CDR2 SQIVND (reference sequence). V gave up 1 base and J gave up 2 bases; unmatched junction bases: 8. This chain's CDR3 is CASSIALIGLAAYNEQFF. The CDR3 nucleotides read TGTGCCAGTAGTATAGCCTTGATTGGACTAGCGGCCTACAATGAGCAGTTCTTC.

The gene calls are TRBV4-1 and TRBJ2-1; possible D gene TRBD2, 7 bases. This CDR3 contains 17 residues. V dropped 2 bases and J dropped 7 bases, with 21 bases sitting between them. The V gene's germline CDR1 is MGHRA and CDR2 YSYEKL. CDR3 in amino acids: CASSQIGGGQKKNEQFF. Written as DNA, the CDR3 is TGCGCCAGCAGCCAAATAGGGGGAGGGCAGAAGAAAAATGAGCAGTTCTTC.

The chain is built from TRBV29-1 and TRBJ1-1, with a possible D match to TRBD1 (5 bases). V lost 3 bases to trimming and J lost 8 bases, with 16 bases between them. The CDR3 runs 13 residues. Germline CDR1 is SQVTM and CDR2 is ANQGSEA. The CDR3 sequence is CSVDQQATGEAFF. CDR3 nucleotides: TGCAGCGTTGATCAACAGGCGACCGGGGAAGCTTTCTTT.

This chain connects TRBV9 to TRBJ2-1; TRBD2 matches 9 bases. Germline CDR1 reads SGDLS; CDR2 reads YYNGEE. The CDR3 has 15 amino acids. Trimming at V came to 4 bases and at J to 6 bases, leaving 8 bases not matched to a gene. Written as DNA, the CDR3 is TGTGCCAGCAGCCTCAGACTAGCGGAACTCAATGAGCAGTTCTTC. Residues: CASSLRLAELNEQFF.

The chain has TRBV30 and TRBJ2-3, with TRBD1 matching over 10 bases. The CDR3 has 17 residues. CDR1 and CDR2 (germline): GTSNPN, SVGIG (reference sequence). With 4 bases clipped from V and 5 bases from J, the junction kept 15 bases outside the gene matches. The CDR3, as DNA: TGTGCCTGGACCCCCACCGGGGGACAGGGGAGGATAGATACGCAGTATTTT. Translating it yields CAWTPTGGQGRIDTQYF.